This passage covers 32 T cell receptor beta chains from one sample sequenced in a study of blood T cell repertoires in COVID-19. Here immunoSEQ multiplex PCR was the method, and the copy in TCRdb shows in-frame clones only, minus some. In the table there are over 80,000 clones, around 90% of which are singletons. The material sequenced was peripheral blood. These receptor sequences come from a human donor with active COVID-19. The donor label of this sample is uncertain.

V gene TRBV7-2 combines with J gene TRBJ2-6; 7 bases agree with TRBD1. CDR3 length: 16 amino acids. Germline CDR1 reads SGHTA; CDR2 reads FQGNSA. Trimming took 8 bases from V and 1 from J; bases not matched to a gene: 8. CDR3 coding DNA: TGTGCCAGCGGGACGGGACAGTTTTCTGGGGCCAACGTCCTGACTTTC. It translates to CASGTGQFSGANVLTF.

The chain uses TRBV5-1 and TRBJ2-7; 7 bases line up with TRBD1. CDR1 is SGHRS and CDR2 is YFSETQ in the germline V gene. Trimming at V came to 3 bases and at J to 3 bases, leaving 12 bases not matched to a gene. The CDR3 spans 16 residues. The chain's CDR3 is CASSYTTGTAFYEQYF. The CDR3 DNA is TGCGCCAGCAGCTATACGACCGGGACAGCCTTCTACGAGCAGTACTTC.

V and J are TRBV5-1 and TRBJ2-3; D unresolved. Germline CDR1 reads SGHRS; CDR2 reads YFSETQ. V lost 8 bases and J lost 1, with 8 bases in between. CDR3 length: 12 residues. CDR3 nucleotides: TGCGCCAGGAGGATAGGCACAGATACGCAGTATTTT. Protein: CARRIGTDTQYF.

The rearrangement uses TRBV11-1 and TRBJ2-5, with 14 bases identical to TRBD2. V lost 4 bases and J lost 5; bases outside the gene matches: 6. CDR1 and CDR2 from the germline V gene are SGHAT and FQDESV (reference sequence). This CDR3 is built from 16 residues. The DNA of the CDR3 is TGTGCCAGCAGCTCGGGACTAGCGGGGGCCCGGGAGACCCAGTACTTC. It codes for CASSSGLAGARETQYF.

The CDR3 coding sequence is TGTGCCAGTAGTATAGGCAGTAAGAACACTGAAGCTTTCTTT. This translates into CASSIGSKNTEAFF. The gene calls are TRBV19 and TRBJ1-1; D unresolved. CDR3 size: 14 residues. CDR1 and CDR2 (germline): LNHDA, SQIVND (reference sequence). The V end lost 1 base, the J end lost 1 base, and 7 bases lay between the germline ends.

The rearrangement uses TRBV23-1 and TRBJ2-5; D gene unclear. TRBV23-1 is treated as an ORF (open reading frame) with a function not yet certain. The CDR3 covers 15 residues. V lost 4 bases, J lost 5 bases, and 17 bases lay in between. As DNA, the CDR3 is TGCGCCAGCAGTCCCCCGCAGAGAGGTGAGGAGACCCAGTACTTC. Its translation is CASSPPQRGEETQYF.

A few counts support this clone. The chain links TRBV15 to TRBJ1-2; no firm D call. Germline CDR1 reads LNHNV; CDR2 reads YYDKDF (reference sequence). This CDR3 comprises 14 residues. The germline V and J ends were trimmed by 1 base and 1 base, with 7 bases remaining between them. The CDR3: CATSRVRVNYGYTF. CDR3 coding DNA: TGTGCCACCAGCAGAGTCCGGGTTAACTATGGCTACACCTTC.

The V call is TRBV7-9, the J call TRBJ1-6; 8 bases fit TRBD1. V dropped 5 bases and J dropped 10; count of bases not matched to a gene: 10. The CDR3 contains 15 residues. CDR1 and CDR2 from the germline V gene are SEHNR and FQNEAQ (reference sequence). This chain's CDR3 is CASSTNRGDRSPLHF. DNA of the CDR3: TGTGCCAGCAGCACTAACAGGGGGGATAGGTCACCCCTCCACTTT.

The chain combines TRBV9 with TRBJ1-1; weak D call: TRBD1 (5 bases). The germline CDR1 and CDR2 sequences are SGDLS and YYNGEE. This CDR3 has 15 amino acids. V lost 0 bases, J lost 5 bases, and 14 bases lay in between. Written as DNA, the CDR3 is TGTGCCAGCAGCGTAGAGGCGGCCCGGGGGACTGAAGCTTTCTTT. This translates into CASSVEAARGTEAFF. The variable domain in full, completed from reference TRBV9 and TRBJ1-1, reads DSGVTQTPKHLITATGQRVTLRCSPRSGDLSVYWYQQSLDQGLQFLIQYYNGEERAKGNILERFSAQQFPDLHSELNLSSLELGDSALYFCASSVEAARGTEAFFGQGTRLTVV.

V is TRBV19 and J is TRBJ2-7; TRBD1 might be the D (5 bases). V shed 3 bases and J shed 6 bases, with 12 bases lying between them. The CDR3 runs to 13 residues. Germline CDR1 reads LNHDA; CDR2 reads SQIVND (reference sequence). CDR3 DNA: TGTGCCAGTAGTATTCGTGAAGGGGCCGAGCAGTACTTC. It is translated as CASSIREGAEQYF.

The J gene is TRBJ2-1, the V gene TRBV2; 9 nucleotides match TRBD1. The junction had 10 bases not matched to a gene; V was cut back by 7 bases and J by 0 bases. The CDR3 extends over 17 amino acids. Germline CDR1 SNHLY, CDR2 FYNNEI. This chain's CDR3 is CASTRRGGQGSYNEQFF. The DNA of the CDR3 is TGTGCCAGCACCCGGAGGGGGGGACAGGGCTCCTACAATGAGCAGTTCTTC.

The V call is TRBV6-5, the J call TRBJ1-2, with a tentative D call TRBD1 (6 bases). The CDR3 has 14 amino acids. The V and J ends lost 8 bases and 4 bases respectively, with 17 bases between them. CDR1 MNHEY and CDR2 SVGAGI come from the germline V gene. In DNA form, the CDR3 reads TGTGCCAGCCATAGGGGGGGCGCGTTCTATGGCTACACCTTC. It is translated as CASHRGGAFYGYTF.

This clone was recorded a few times. This rearrangement joins TRBV7-6 to TRBJ1-3; tentative D call: TRBD1 (6 bases). Per germline, CDR1 SGHVS and CDR2 FNYEAQ. With 1 base removed from V and 4 bases from J, the gap between germline ends came to 14 bases. The CDR3 is 16 residues long. In DNA form, the CDR3 reads TGTGCCAGCAGCTTAGTGTCGCGGGGGCCGGGAAACACCATATATTTT. It codes for CASSLVSRGPGNTIYF.

CDR3 nucleotides: TGTGCCAGCAGCCCGGCGGCGCTACCACTACCCAAGGTTATTTCCGGCGAGCTGTTTTTT. Residues: CASSPAALPLPKVISGELFF. The chain joins TRBV21-1 to TRBJ2-2; the table's D call, TRBD2, was not checked against the DNA. TRBV21-1 is noted as a pseudogene. This CDR3 is 20 amino acids long.

V gene TRBV7-9 combines with J gene TRBJ1-4, with D possibly being TRBD1 (5 bases). The CDR3 sequence is 13 residues long. V was trimmed by 2 bases and J by 7 bases, leaving 8 bases between them. Germline CDR1 reads SEHNR; CDR2 reads FQNEAQ (reference sequence). The CDR3 protein is CASSLQGFEKLFF. The CDR3, as DNA: TGTGCCAGCAGCTTACAGGGTTTTGAAAAACTGTTTTTT.

This clone was recorded only once. The chain is built from TRBV6-5 and TRBJ1-3; maybe TRBD1 (5 bases). The CDR3 runs to 15 residues. Trimming removed 0 bases from V and 6 bases from J, with 12 bases in between. CDR1 and CDR2 (germline): MNHEY, SVGAGI. The CDR3 bases are TGTGCCAGCAGTTACTCGCCGCAGGGCGTAAACACCATATATTTT. This encodes CASSYSPQGVNTIYF.

The V and J genes are TRBV28 and TRBJ2-7, with D uncertain. Germline V gene sequence: CDR1 MDHEN, CDR2 SYDVKM. This CDR3 is 13 amino acids long. Trimming cost V 9 bases and J 7 bases, with 19 bases left between them. The CDR3 region is CASRGHDWSEQYF. DNA of the CDR3: TGTGCCAGTCGAGGCCACGACTGGAGTGAGCAGTACTTC.

The J gene is TRBJ2-3, the V gene TRBV6-2 or TRBV6-3, with a weak D call TRBD1 (6 bases). This CDR3 contains 17 residues. The V gene's germline CDR1 is MNHEY and CDR2 SVGEGT. V dropped 0 bases and J dropped 2 bases, with 15 bases sitting between them. The CDR3 here is CASSYSYGTGSTDTQYF. The CDR3 DNA reads as TGTGCCAGCAGTTACTCTTACGGTACAGGGTCCACAGATACGCAGTATTTT.

This chain joins TRBV2 and TRBJ1-5; 9 nucleotides match TRBD1. Germline V CDR1 and CDR2: SNHLY, FYNNEI. This CDR3 spans 15 amino acids. Trimming removed 7 bases from V and 3 bases from J; junction bases left unmatched: 7. As DNA, the CDR3 is TGTGCCAGCAACCCCGGGACAGGGATCAATCAGCCCCAGCATTTT. Its translation is CASNPGTGINQPQHF.

This chain uses TRBV27 with TRBJ1-1; 8 bases are a match to TRBD1. The V segment lost 6 bases and the J segment 1 base; nucleotides outside the gene matches: 13. This CDR3 spans 17 amino acids. CDR1 is MNHEY and CDR2 is SMNVEV in the germline V gene (reference sequence). CDR3 loop: CASSPNLRGRENTEAFF. The DNA for the CDR3 is TGTGCCAGCAGCCCAAACCTCAGGGGGCGCGAGAACACTGAAGCTTTCTTT.

This clone appeared a single time. The chain uses TRBV7-2 and TRBJ2-3, with no clear D. This CDR3 has 14 residues. The germline V gene encodes CDR1 SGHTA and CDR2 FQGNSA. V dropped 4 bases and J dropped 2 bases, with 10 bases sitting between them. The CDR3 sequence is CASSSTWATDTQYF. For the CDR3, the DNA is TGTGCCAGCAGCTCTACATGGGCCACAGATACGCAGTATTTT.

The chain carries TRBV4-2 and TRBJ1-1, with TRBD1 matching over 8 bases. Losses at the gene ends were 0 bases for V and 5 bases for J; bases not matched to a gene: 5. Germline CDR1 reads LGHNA; CDR2 reads YNFKEQ. The CDR3 has 15 residues. CDR3 sequence (DNA): TGTGCCAGCAGCCAAGATGTCAGGGGGCTTACTGAAGCTTTCTTT. This gives the protein CASSQDVRGLTEAFF.

This chain uses TRBV24-1 with TRBJ2-7; 8 bases match TRBD1. Germline CDR1 and CDR2: KGHDR and SFDVKD. This CDR3 spans 15 amino acids. With 3 bases clipped from V and 3 bases from J, the junction kept 6 bases outside the gene matches. The chain's CDR3 is CATSDNRGTLYEQYF. The DNA of the CDR3 is TGTGCCACCAGTGATAACAGGGGGACGCTCTACGAGCAGTACTTC.

Concerning this clone itself: The same CDR3 is also encoded by other DNA sequences in this sample. J is TRBJ1-2 and V is TRBV9, with TRBD1 as a possible D gene (5 bases). The germline V gene has CDR1 SGDLS and CDR2 YYNGEE. This CDR3 has 15 residues. Deletions cut 4 bases from V and 4 bases from J, with 17 bases between. DNA for the CDR3: TGTGCCAGCAGCCCCTCAACCGGGACTCTCTATGGCTACACCTTC. This encodes CASSPSTGTLYGYTF.

V usage is TRBV12-5 and J usage is TRBJ2-1; a weak D match, TRBD2 (5 bases). Germline values: CDR1 LGHNT, CDR2 FRNRAP. The ends were cut back, 3 bases at V and 8 bases at J, with 17 bases in the middle. This CDR3 has 15 residues. CDR3 protein: CASGFITGESDEQFF. In nucleotides, the CDR3 is TGTGCTAGTGGTTTTATCACCGGGGAGAGCGATGAGCAGTTCTTC. The full variable domain, completed using reference TRBV12-5 and TRBJ2-1, is DARVTQTPRHKVTEMGQEVTMRCQPILGHNTVFWYRQTMMQGLELLAYFRNRAPLDDSGMPKDRFSAEMPDATLATLKIQPSEPRDSAVYFCASGFITGESDEQFFGPGTRLTVL.

The CDR3 loop reads CASRHSGGANEQFF. The DNA for the CDR3 is TGCGCCAGCAGACATAGCGGGGGGGCAAATGAGCAGTTCTTC. The chain is built from TRBV4-1 and TRBJ2-1; 11 bases agree with TRBD2. CDR1 is MGHRA and CDR2 is YSYEKL in the germline V gene. CDR3 length: 14 residues. V lost 6 bases to trimming and J lost 7 bases; unmatched junction nucleotides: 5.

The rearrangement links TRBV6-4 to TRBJ1-2; the match to TRBD1 covers 7 bases. CDR3 length: 13 residues. V lost 5 bases to trimming and J lost 6 bases; unmatched junction nucleotides: 6. Germline CDR1 and CDR2: MRHNA and SNTAGT. The CDR3, as DNA: TGTGCCAGCAGTACCACAGGGGATGATGGCTACACCTTC. It specifies CASSTTGDDGYTF.

This rearrangement joins TRBV11-1 to TRBJ2-5, with D maybe TRBD2 (6 bases). The CDR3 is 16 residues long. The germline V gene encodes CDR1 SGHAT and CDR2 FQDESV (reference sequence). The V and J ends lost 5 bases and 2 bases respectively, with 18 bases between them. This CDR3 reads CASSRGLDGGQETQYF. CDR3 bases: TGTGCCAGCAGCCGAGGCCTTGACGGGGGTCAAGAGACCCAGTACTTC.

V usage is TRBV11-2 and J usage is TRBJ1-4, with a possible D match to TRBD1 (5 bases). CDR1 and CDR2 (germline): SGHAT, FQNNGV. The germline V and J ends were trimmed by 3 bases and 7 bases, with 15 bases remaining between them. This CDR3 contains 15 residues. The CDR3 sequence: CASSLAGGVLEKLFF. CDR3 in DNA: TGTGCCAGCAGCTTGGCGGGGGGGGTTCTTGAAAAACTGTTTTTT.

This chain uses TRBV27 with TRBJ2-7, with D possibly being TRBD1 (7 bases). Germline V gives CDR1 MNHEY, CDR2 SMNVEV (reference sequence). This CDR3 is built from 15 residues. The V end lost 5 bases, the J end lost 6 bases, and 20 bases lay between the germline ends. As DNA, the CDR3 is TGTGCCAGCAGTCCATCCCAGGGGGGAGGCTCCGAGCAGTACTTC. It translates to CASSPSQGGGSEQYF.

The CDR3 sequence: CASSLIRQPNTEAFF. The CDR3 DNA follows: TGTGCCAGCAGCCTTATCCGACAGCCGAACACTGAAGCTTTCTTT. V gene TRBV7-2 combines with J gene TRBJ1-1; D is possibly TRBD1 (5 bases). The germline V and J ends were trimmed by 5 bases and 1 base, with 14 bases remaining between them. Germline assignment: CDR1 SGHTA and CDR2 FQGNSA. The CDR3 loop spans 15 amino acids. The complete variable domain, with remaining parts taken from reference TRBV7-2 and TRBJ1-1, reads GAGVSQSPSNKVTEKGKDVELRCDPISGHTALYWYRQSLGQGLEFLIYFQGNSAPDKSGLPSDRFSAERTGGSVSTLTIQRTQQEDSAVYLCASSLIRQPNTEAFFGQGTRLTVV.

V usage is TRBV20-1 and J usage is TRBJ2-5; D is perhaps TRBD1 (5 bases). V was cut by 7 bases and J by 0 bases, with 6 bases left in between. Germline values: CDR1 DFQATT, CDR2 SNEGSKA (reference sequence). This CDR3 spans 11 amino acids. The CDR3 bases are TGCAGTGGACAGTACCAAGAGACCCAGTACTTC. Protein product: CSGQYQETQYF.